This T cell receptor beta chain was profiled in a study of blood T cell dynamics during melanoma immunotherapy. The assay was immunoSEQ multiplex PCR, and TCRdb's table has in-frame clones only and misses some. This repertoire shows approximately 15,000 clones, 85% to 90% found once; its top ten account for 4.4%. The time point was: pre-treatment baseline. Samples come from before therapy and from week 3 after the first blockade cycle. Disease control meant complete response, partial response or stable disease at 12 weeks. There are a few counts of this clone. This specimen consisted of blood, obtained from a patient treated with checkpoint blockade. The TCR originated in a human donor with melanoma.

In DNA, the CDR3 is TGTGCCAGCAGTCCGAACAGGGGGCGGTTTGGCTACACCTTC. It is translated as CASSPNRGRFGYTF. The gene calls are TRBV2 and TRBJ1-2; the match to TRBD1 covers 9 bases. The CDR3 loop spans 14 amino acids. V was pared by 5 bases and J by 7 bases, with 8 bases of the junction left unmatched. Germline CDR1 and CDR2: SNHLY and FYNNEI.